Listed below are T cell receptor beta chains from one sample, sequenced in a study of T cell repertoires in cytomegalovirus infection. TCRdb independently ran MiXCR on the reads; one entry per CDR3 protein. The sample carries fewer than 1,000,000 distinct CDR3 sequences, under 40% recorded once. Their target antigens are unknown. The input for sequencing was cultured CD8+ T cells from PBMCs, taken from culture after CMV antigen stimulation. These TCRs come from a human donor in good health (CMV status not recorded). Some clones in this sample may be carry-over from other donors' samples. Both conserved end residues are part of each CDR3. A D gene is named only where the DNA matches it firmly. Expanded clones are given a class, and other clones once, few, many or no size at all.

DNA: TGTGCCAGCAGTGAAAGGGACAGTGGGGTCAATGAGCAGTTCTTC
CDR3: CASSERDSGVNEQFF
J: TRBJ2-1
D: TRBD1
size: few
V: TRBV6-1

DNA: TGTGTCAGTAGTATAGCCGGGACAGGCACAGATACGCAGTATTTT
CDR3: CVSSIAGTGTDTQYF
J: TRBJ2-3
D: TRBD1
size: .
V: TRBV19

DNA: TGTGCCAGCAGTGACACTAGCGGGGGGACCCTTCACGAGCAGTACTTC
CDR3: CASSDTSGGTLHEQYF
J: TRBJ2-7
D: TRBD2
size: few
V: TRBV6-1

DNA: TGTGCCAGTGCCGGGACGGACTATGGCTACACCTTC
CDR3: CASAGTDYGYTF
J: TRBJ1-2
D: .
size: many
V: TRBV6-2/TRBV6-3

DNA: TGTGCCAGCGGGGGGATAGCGGGGGAGGAGCAGTTCTTC
CDR3: CASGGIAGEEQFF
J: TRBJ2-1
D: TRBD2
size: .
V: TRBV3-1

DNA: TGTGCCAGCAGCTTAGGGAAGGGGATCACTGAAGCTTTCTTT
CDR3: CASSLGKGITEAFF
J: TRBJ1-1
D: .
size: many
V: TRBV7-6

DNA: TGTGCTAGTGGTCCGGGGACAGGCAAAAACATTCAGTACTTC
CDR3: CASGPGTGKNIQYF
J: TRBJ2-4
D: TRBD1
size: .
V: TRBV12-5

DNA: TGTGCCAGCAGTTACGTCGGGGAGAACACTGAAGCTTTCTTT
CDR3: CASSYVGENTEAFF
J: TRBJ1-1
D: .
size: few
V: TRBV6-2/TRBV6-3

DNA: TGTGCCAGTAGTATAGACTGGACATCCCCGTCCTACGAGCAGTACTTC
CDR3: CASSIDWTSPSYEQYF
J: TRBJ2-7
D: .
size: .
V: TRBV19

DNA: TGTGCCAGTACCGTCGGGACAGGCTACGAGCAGTACTTC
CDR3: CASTVGTGYEQYF
J: TRBJ2-7
D: TRBD1
size: .
V: TRBV19

DNA: TGTGCCAGCAGCTTAGATTTCGGTTCACCCCTCCACTTT
CDR3: CASSLDFGSPLHF
J: TRBJ1-6
D: .
size: .
V: TRBV7-6

DNA: TGTGCCAGCAGCCAGGACAGGGCTCCCGTCTATGGCTACACCTTC
CDR3: CASSQDRAPVYGYTF
J: TRBJ1-2
D: TRBD1
size: .
V: TRBV5-4

DNA: TGTGCCAGCAGCTTAGGAGTCGGGGGGGCCCACAATGAGCAGTTCTTC
CDR3: CASSLGVGGAHNEQFF
J: TRBJ2-1
D: TRBD2
size: .
V: TRBV11-3

DNA: TGCAGTGCTAGAATTGGCAGGACCTACGAGCAGTACTTC
CDR3: CSARIGRTYEQYF
J: TRBJ2-7
D: .
size: .
V: TRBV20-1

DNA: TGTGCCAGCAGCTCGACTAGTGGGTACCAAGAGACCCAGTACTTC
CDR3: CASSSTSGYQETQYF
J: TRBJ2-5
D: .
size: .
V: TRBV13

DNA: TGTGCCAGCAGGGAAAAGACGGACCAAGAGACCCAGTACTTC
CDR3: CASREKTDQETQYF
J: TRBJ2-5
D: .
size: .
V: TRBV25-1

DNA: TGTGCCAGCAGCCAGGGTGACAGGGTGACTTATAATTCACCCCTCCACTTT
CDR3: CASSQGDRVTYNSPLHF
J: TRBJ1-6
D: TRBD1
size: few
V: TRBV4-2

DNA: TGTGCCAGCAGCTTAGCGGAGGATTCACCCCTCCACTTT
CDR3: CASSLAEDSPLHF
J: TRBJ1-6
D: .
size: .
V: TRBV7-6

DNA: TGTGCCAGCAGTCCCCGGGGACAGGGGGCGCGGGAGCAGTACTTC
CDR3: CASSPRGQGAREQYF
J: TRBJ2-7
D: TRBD1
size: .
V: TRBV27

DNA: TGTGCCAGCAGGAGTAGCAATGAGCAGTTCTTC
CDR3: CASRSSNEQFF
J: TRBJ2-1
D: .
size: .
V: TRBV6-2/TRBV6-3

DNA: TGTGCCAGCAGTACCTACGGACAGGGGGGAAGCAATCAGCCCCAGCATTTT
CDR3: CASSTYGQGGSNQPQHF
J: TRBJ1-5
D: TRBD1
size: .
V: TRBV6-6

DNA: TGTGCCAGCAGCTCCTCTTCCCAGGGAACCGGCAGGTACAATGAGCAGTTCTTC
CDR3: CASSSSSQGTGRYNEQFF
J: TRBJ2-1
D: .
size: .
V: TRBV7-9

DNA: TGTGCCACGTGGCAGGGAAGGGGCAATCAGCCCCAGCATTTT
CDR3: CATWQGRGNQPQHF
J: TRBJ1-5
D: .
size: .
V: TRBV7-6

DNA: TGTGCCAGCAGCTTAGGGTGGCTAGCGGCGCAGTACGAGCAGTACTTC
CDR3: CASSLGWLAAQYEQYF
J: TRBJ2-7
D: TRBD2
size: many
V: TRBV7-2

DNA: TGTGCCAGCAGCTCTCTTCTTACCGGGGAGCTGTTTTTT
CDR3: CASSSLLTGELFF
J: TRBJ2-2
D: .
size: few
V: TRBV7-8

DNA: TGCGCCAGCAGCCCTGCCGGGACAGGGCATAACTATGGCTACACCTTC
CDR3: CASSPAGTGHNYGYTF
J: TRBJ1-2
D: TRBD1
size: few
V: TRBV4-3

DNA: TGTGCCAGCAGTGCACCAGGGGGAAGGAATGAGCAGTTCTTC
CDR3: CASSAPGGRNEQFF
J: TRBJ2-1
D: TRBD1
size: .
V: TRBV7-6

DNA: TGTGCCAGTAGTATCCTCCGGGACAGGAGGCAGCCCCAGCATTTT
CDR3: CASSILRDRRQPQHF
J: TRBJ1-5
D: TRBD1
size: .
V: TRBV19

DNA: TGTGCCAGCAGCTTAGCCCGGATCGACGGGGAGCTGTTTTTT
CDR3: CASSLARIDGELFF
J: TRBJ2-2
D: .
size: many
V: TRBV7-2

DNA: TGTGCCAGCAGTTACTATATCCAAGAGACCCAGTACTTC
CDR3: CASSYYIQETQYF
J: TRBJ2-5
D: .
size: .
V: TRBV6-5

DNA: TGTGCCAGCACCGGGTCCGAGACCTACGAGCAGTACTTC
CDR3: CASTGSETYEQYF
J: TRBJ2-7
D: .
size: .
V: TRBV6-2/TRBV6-3

DNA: TGCAGTGCTGAACAGACAGGGGCAACTAATGAAAAACTGTTTTTT
CDR3: CSAEQTGATNEKLFF
J: TRBJ1-4
D: TRBD1
size: .
V: TRBV20-1

DNA: TGTGCCAGCAGTTACTCGAGCTATTTGCAAGAGACCCAGTACTTC
CDR3: CASSYSSYLQETQYF
J: TRBJ2-5
D: .
size: .
V: TRBV6-5

DNA: TGTGCCAGCACCTTAGCGGGGGGGCCGGAGACCCAGTACTTC
CDR3: CASTLAGGPETQYF
J: TRBJ2-5
D: TRBD2
size: .
V: TRBV6-8

DNA: TGTGCCAGCAGTGAATACGGGGTAGGCACTGAAGCTTTCTTT
CDR3: CASSEYGVGTEAFF
J: TRBJ1-1
D: .
size: .
V: TRBV25-1

DNA: TGTGCCAGCAGTTTGCGAAGGGGGCCCACAGATACGCAGTATTTT
CDR3: CASSLRRGPTDTQYF
J: TRBJ2-3
D: TRBD1
size: .
V: TRBV27

DNA: TGCGCCAGCAGCCAGAAGTTGGGGGACGAGCAGTACTTC
CDR3: CASSQKLGDEQYF
J: TRBJ2-7
D: .
size: .
V: TRBV4-1

DNA: TGTGCCAGCAGTGCCGCCGGGACTAGCATCTATGAGCAGTTCTTC
CDR3: CASSAAGTSIYEQFF
J: TRBJ2-1
D: TRBD2
size: .
V: TRBV27

DNA: TGTGCCAGCAGTTCCTCCGGGACAGGCCTAAGGAGGAACTATGGCTACACCTTC
CDR3: CASSSSGTGLRRNYGYTF
J: TRBJ1-2
D: TRBD1
size: few
V: TRBV12-3/TRBV12-4

DNA: TGTGCCAGCTCTGGGGGCGGTGAGCAGTTCTTC
CDR3: CASSGGGEQFF
J: TRBJ2-1
D: .
size: few
V: TRBV6-1

DNA: TGTGCCAGCAGTTTAATCGGGCGGAATGAAAAACTGTTTTTT
CDR3: CASSLIGRNEKLFF
J: TRBJ1-4
D: .
size: many
V: TRBV28

DNA: TGTGCCAGCAGCTTATCCTCTCCGACTAACCTATACAATGAGCAGTTCTTC
CDR3: CASSLSSPTNLYNEQFF
J: TRBJ2-1
D: .
size: .
V: TRBV7-6

DNA: TGTGCCAGCAGTTTTACAGGGGGGACCCAGTACTTC
CDR3: CASSFTGGTQYF
J: TRBJ2-5
D: TRBD1
size: few
V: TRBV27

DNA: TGTGCTAGCAGCCCCCTGGGGGGCTCTGGAAACACCATATATTTT
CDR3: CASSPLGGSGNTIYF
J: TRBJ1-3
D: .
size: many
V: TRBV7-7

DNA: TGTGCCAGCAGTGAATGGACAGGGACTCCCTACGAGCAGTACTTC
CDR3: CASSEWTGTPYEQYF
J: TRBJ2-7
D: TRBD1
size: few
V: TRBV2

DNA: TGTGCCAGCAGCTCATACGCAGACGGGACAGAGACAGATACGCAGTATTTT
CDR3: CASSSYADGTETDTQYF
J: TRBJ2-3
D: TRBD1
size: many
V: TRBV7-2

DNA: TGCAGCGTTGAGGGGGGGACCTATGGCTACACCTTC
CDR3: CSVEGGTYGYTF
J: TRBJ1-2
D: .
size: many
V: TRBV29-1

DNA: TGTGCCAGCAGCTTGGACAGGGGGTTCTATAATTCACCCCTCCACTTT
CDR3: CASSLDRGFYNSPLHF
J: TRBJ1-6
D: TRBD1
size: .
V: TRBV5-5

DNA: TGTGCCAGCAGCCCCCGACAGGGAGGGATAGATACGCAGTATTTT
CDR3: CASSPRQGGIDTQYF
J: TRBJ2-3
D: .
size: .
V: TRBV7-9

DNA: TGTGCCAGCAGTTACTCGTCAGGGGGGGCCCAGTACTTC
CDR3: CASSYSSGGAQYF
J: TRBJ2-5
D: .
size: few
V: TRBV6-5

DNA: TGCGCCAGCAGTATAAGTGAAGAAATAGATACGCAGTATTTT
CDR3: CASSISEEIDTQYF
J: TRBJ2-3
D: .
size: .
V: TRBV5-1

DNA: TGTACCACCAGTGAGGGGGTCGGCTATGGCTACACCTTC
CDR3: CTTSEGVGYGYTF
J: TRBJ1-2
D: .
size: .
V: TRBV24-1

DNA: TGTGCCAGCAGCTCGTCAGGGGGTAATCAGCCCCAGCATTTT
CDR3: CASSSSGGNQPQHF
J: TRBJ1-5
D: TRBD1
size: many
V: TRBV7-3

DNA: TGTGCCAGCAGACCTTTCGGACTATCCTACGAGCAGTACTTC
CDR3: CASRPFGLSYEQYF
J: TRBJ2-7
D: .
size: .
V: TRBV7-6

DNA: TGTGCCAGCACCCCGGGACGGATGGAAGAGACCCAGTACTTC
CDR3: CASTPGRMEETQYF
J: TRBJ2-5
D: .
size: few
V: TRBV7-9